This TCR beta chain was sequenced during a study of blood T cell repertoires in COVID-19. The overall study: There were acute and convalescent COVID-19 samples, and they came from the United States, Italy and Spain. From T cells, B-cell-depleted T cells, or PBMCs came the material, which was cDNA or gDNA.

The CDR3 length is 15 residues. V lost 5 bases, J lost 0 bases, and 4 bases stayed unmatched. Germline loops: CDR1 MNHEY, CDR2 SVGAGI. In the authors' methods: Amplification of reference gene primers provided the estimated nucleated cell counts. The data were produced by immunoSEQ multiplex PCR, yet TCRdb's version contains in-frame clones alone and is incomplete. The D gene and trimming were derived from the DNA, and the V and J assignments and clone size from that table. The sample holds 150,000 or so clones, around 86% seen once. The J gene is TRBJ2-3, the V gene TRBV6-5; the match to TRBD2 covers 8 bases. The material sequenced was peripheral blood. This clonotype originated in a young man with acute or convalescent COVID-19. CDR3: CASSHSGASTDTQYF. Here the CDR3 DNA reads TGTGCCAGCAGTCATAGCGGGGCTAGCACAGATACGCAGTATTTT.